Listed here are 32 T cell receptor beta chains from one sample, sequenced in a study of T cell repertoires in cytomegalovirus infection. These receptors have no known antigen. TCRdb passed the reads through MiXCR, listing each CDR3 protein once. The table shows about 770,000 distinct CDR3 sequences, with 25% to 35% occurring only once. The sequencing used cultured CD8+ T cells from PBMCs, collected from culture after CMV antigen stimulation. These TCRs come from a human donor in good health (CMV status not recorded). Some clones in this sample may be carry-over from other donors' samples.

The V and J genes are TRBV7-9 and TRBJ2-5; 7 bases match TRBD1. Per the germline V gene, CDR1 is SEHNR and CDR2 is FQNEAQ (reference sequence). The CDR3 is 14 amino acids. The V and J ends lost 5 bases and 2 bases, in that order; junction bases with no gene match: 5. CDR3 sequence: CASSGDRDQETQYF. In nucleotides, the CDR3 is TGTGCCAGCAGCGGTGACAGGGATCAAGAGACCCAGTACTTC.

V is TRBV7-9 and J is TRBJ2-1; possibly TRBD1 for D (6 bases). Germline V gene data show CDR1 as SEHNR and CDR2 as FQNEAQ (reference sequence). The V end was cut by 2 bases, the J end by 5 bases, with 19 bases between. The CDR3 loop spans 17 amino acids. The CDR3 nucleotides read TGTGCCAGCAGCTTAAAGAGGGGCAGGGGCTTAGACAATGAGCAGTTCTTC. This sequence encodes CASSLKRGRGLDNEQFF.

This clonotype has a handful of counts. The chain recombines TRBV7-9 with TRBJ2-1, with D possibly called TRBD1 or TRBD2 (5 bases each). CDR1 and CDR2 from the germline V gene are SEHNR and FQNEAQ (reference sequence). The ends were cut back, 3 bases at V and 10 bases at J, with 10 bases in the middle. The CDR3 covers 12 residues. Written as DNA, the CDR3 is TGTGCCAGCAGCTTTTGGGGGAGCGAGCAGTTCTTC. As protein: CASSFWGSEQFF. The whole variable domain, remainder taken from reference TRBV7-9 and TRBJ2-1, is DTGVSQNPRHKITKRGQNVTFRCDPISEHNRLYWYRQTLGQGPEFLTYFQNEAQLEKSRLLSDRFSAERPKGSFSTLEIQRTEQGDSAMYLCASSFWGSEQFFGPGTRLTVL.

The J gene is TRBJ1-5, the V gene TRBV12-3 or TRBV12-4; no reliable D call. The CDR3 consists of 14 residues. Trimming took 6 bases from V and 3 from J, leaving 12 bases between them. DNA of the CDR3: TGTGCCAGCAGCTCCACCAGAGACAATCAGCCCCAGCATTTT. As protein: CASSSTRDNQPQHF.

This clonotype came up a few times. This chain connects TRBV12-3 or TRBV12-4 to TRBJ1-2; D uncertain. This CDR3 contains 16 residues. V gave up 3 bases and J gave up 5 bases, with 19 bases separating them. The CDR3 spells CASSFGFGLGKYGYTF. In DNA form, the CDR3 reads TGTGCCAGCAGTTTCGGTTTTGGGTTGGGAAAGTATGGCTACACCTTC.

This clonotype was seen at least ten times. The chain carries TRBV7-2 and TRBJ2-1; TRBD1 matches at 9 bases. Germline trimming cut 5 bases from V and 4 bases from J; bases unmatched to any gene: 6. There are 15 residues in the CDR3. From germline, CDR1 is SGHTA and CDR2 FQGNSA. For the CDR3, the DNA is TGTGCCAGCAGCGAAACCGGGACAGGGTACAATGAGCAGTTCTTC. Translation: CASSETGTGYNEQFF.

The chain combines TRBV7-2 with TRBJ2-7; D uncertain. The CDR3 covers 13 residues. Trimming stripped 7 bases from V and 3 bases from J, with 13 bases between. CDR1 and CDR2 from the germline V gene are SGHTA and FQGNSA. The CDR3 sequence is CASTVMDGYEQYF. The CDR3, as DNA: TGTGCCAGCACCGTAATGGACGGCTACGAGCAGTACTTC.

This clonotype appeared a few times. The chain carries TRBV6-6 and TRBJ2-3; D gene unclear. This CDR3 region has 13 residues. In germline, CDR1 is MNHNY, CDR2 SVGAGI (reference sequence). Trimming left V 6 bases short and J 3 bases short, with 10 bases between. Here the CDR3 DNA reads TGTGCCAGCAGCCCGCACGTGACAGATACGCAGTATTTT. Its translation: CASSPHVTDTQYF.

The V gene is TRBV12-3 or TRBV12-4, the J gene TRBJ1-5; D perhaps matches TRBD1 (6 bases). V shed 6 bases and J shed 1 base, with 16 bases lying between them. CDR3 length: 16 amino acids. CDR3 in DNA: TGTGCCAGCAGCTATGGGACACTGGGGAGCAATCAGCCCCAGCATTTT. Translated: CASSYGTLGSNQPQHF.

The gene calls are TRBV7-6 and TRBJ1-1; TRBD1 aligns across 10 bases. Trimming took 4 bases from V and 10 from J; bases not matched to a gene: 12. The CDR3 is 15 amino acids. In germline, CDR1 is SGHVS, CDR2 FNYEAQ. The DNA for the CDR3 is TGTGCCAGCAGCTATAGACAGGGGGCAATTGGGGGAGCTTTCTTT. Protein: CASSYRQGAIGGAFF. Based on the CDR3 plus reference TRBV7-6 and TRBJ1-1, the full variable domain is GAGVSQSPRYKVTKRGQDVALRCDPISGHVSLYWYRQALGQGPEFLTYFNYEAQQDKSGLPNDRFSAERPEGSISTLTIQRTEQRDSAMYRCASSYRQGAIGGAFFGQGTRLTVV.

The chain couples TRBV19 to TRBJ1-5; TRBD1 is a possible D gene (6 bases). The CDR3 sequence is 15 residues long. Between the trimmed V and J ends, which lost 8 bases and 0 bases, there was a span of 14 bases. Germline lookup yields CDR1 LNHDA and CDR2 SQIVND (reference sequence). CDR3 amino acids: CASGGGFYSNQPQHF. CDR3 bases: TGTGCCAGTGGAGGGGGGTTTTATAGCAATCAGCCCCAGCATTTT.

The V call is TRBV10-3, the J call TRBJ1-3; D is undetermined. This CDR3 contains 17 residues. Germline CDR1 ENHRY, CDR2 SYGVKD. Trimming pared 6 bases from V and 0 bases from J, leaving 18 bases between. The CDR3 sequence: CAIRASGRRGSGNTIYF. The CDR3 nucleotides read TGTGCCATCAGGGCCAGTGGGAGAAGAGGCTCTGGAAACACCATATATTTT.

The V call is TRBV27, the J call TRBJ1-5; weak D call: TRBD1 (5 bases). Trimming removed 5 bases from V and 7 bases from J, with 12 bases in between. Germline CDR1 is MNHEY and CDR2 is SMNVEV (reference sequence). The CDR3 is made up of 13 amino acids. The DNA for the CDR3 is TGTGCCAGCAGTATGTCGGGGGTCCAGCCCCAGCATTTT. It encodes CASSMSGVQPQHF.

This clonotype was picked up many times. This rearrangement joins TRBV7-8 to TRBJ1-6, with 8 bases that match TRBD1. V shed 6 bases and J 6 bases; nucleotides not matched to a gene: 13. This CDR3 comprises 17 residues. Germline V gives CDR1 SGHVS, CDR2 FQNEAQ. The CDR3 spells CASRPTGGFDFNSPLHF. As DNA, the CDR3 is TGTGCCAGCAGACCTACAGGGGGTTTTGACTTTAATTCACCCCTCCACTTT.

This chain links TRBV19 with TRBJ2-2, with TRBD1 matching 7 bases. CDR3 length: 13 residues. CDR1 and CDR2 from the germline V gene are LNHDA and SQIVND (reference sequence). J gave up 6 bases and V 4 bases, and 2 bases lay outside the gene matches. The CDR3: CASSTRGPGELFF. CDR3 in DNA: TGTGCCAGTAGTACGAGGGGGCCCGGGGAGCTGTTTTTT.

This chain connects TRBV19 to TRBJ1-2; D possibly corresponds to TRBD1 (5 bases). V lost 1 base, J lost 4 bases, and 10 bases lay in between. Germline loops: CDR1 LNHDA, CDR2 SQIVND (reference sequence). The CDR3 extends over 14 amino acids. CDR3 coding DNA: TGTGCCAGTAGTATAGGGGCGGGGCCCTATGGCTACACCTTC. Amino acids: CASSIGAGPYGYTF.

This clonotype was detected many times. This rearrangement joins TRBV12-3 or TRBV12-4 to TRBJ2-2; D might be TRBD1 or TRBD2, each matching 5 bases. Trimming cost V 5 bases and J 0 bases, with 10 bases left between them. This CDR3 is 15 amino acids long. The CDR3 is CASSPGTANTGELFF. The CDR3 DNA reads TGTGCCAGCAGTCCCGGGACGGCGAACACCGGGGAGCTGTTTTTT.

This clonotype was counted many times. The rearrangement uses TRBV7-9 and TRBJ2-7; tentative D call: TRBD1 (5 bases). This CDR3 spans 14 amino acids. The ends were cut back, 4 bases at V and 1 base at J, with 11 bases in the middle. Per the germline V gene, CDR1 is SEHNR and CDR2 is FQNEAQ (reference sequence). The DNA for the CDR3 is TGTGCCAGCAGCTCCCAGGGCAGTTCCTACGAGCAGTACTTC. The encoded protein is CASSSQGSSYEQYF.

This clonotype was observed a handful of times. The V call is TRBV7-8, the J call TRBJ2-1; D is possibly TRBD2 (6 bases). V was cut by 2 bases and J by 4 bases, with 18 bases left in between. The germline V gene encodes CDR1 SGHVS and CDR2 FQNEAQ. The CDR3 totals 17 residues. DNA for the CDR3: TGTGCCAGCAGCTTAAAGGCAAGGCCGGGGGTTTACAATGAGCAGTTCTTC. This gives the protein CASSLKARPGVYNEQFF.

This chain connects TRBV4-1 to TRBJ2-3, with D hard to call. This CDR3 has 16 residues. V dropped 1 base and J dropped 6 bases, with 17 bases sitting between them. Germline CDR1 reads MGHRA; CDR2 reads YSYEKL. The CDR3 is CASSQGWGMVGDTQYF. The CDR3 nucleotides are TGCGCCAGCAGCCAAGGCTGGGGAATGGTGGGGGATACGCAGTATTTT.

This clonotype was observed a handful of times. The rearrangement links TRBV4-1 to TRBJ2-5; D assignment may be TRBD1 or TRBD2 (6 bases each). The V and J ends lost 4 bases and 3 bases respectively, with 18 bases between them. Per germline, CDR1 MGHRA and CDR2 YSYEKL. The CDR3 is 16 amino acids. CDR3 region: CASSPRSGALKETQYF. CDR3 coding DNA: TGCGCCAGCAGCCCTCGGTCGGGGGCCCTCAAAGAGACCCAGTACTTC.

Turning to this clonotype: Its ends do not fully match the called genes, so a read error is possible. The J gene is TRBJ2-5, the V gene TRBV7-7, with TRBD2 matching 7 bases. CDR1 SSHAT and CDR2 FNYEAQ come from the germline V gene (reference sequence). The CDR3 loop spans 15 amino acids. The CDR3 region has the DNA TGTGCTAGCAGCCCGGTGATGCGGGGGCAAGAGACCCAGTACTTC. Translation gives CASSPVMRGQETQYF.

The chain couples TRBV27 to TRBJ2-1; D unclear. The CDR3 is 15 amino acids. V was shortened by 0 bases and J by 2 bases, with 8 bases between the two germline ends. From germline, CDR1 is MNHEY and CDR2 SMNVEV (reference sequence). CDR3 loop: CASSLSQVPYNEQFF. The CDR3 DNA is TGTGCCAGCAGTTTATCGCAGGTCCCCTACAATGAGCAGTTCTTC.

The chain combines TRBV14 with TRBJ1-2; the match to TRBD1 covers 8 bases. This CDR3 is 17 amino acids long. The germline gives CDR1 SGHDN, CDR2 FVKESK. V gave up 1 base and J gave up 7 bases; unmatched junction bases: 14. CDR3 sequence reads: CASSQGTGTPPFGGYTF. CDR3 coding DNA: TGTGCCAGCAGCCAAGGGACAGGGACCCCCCCTTTTGGTGGCTACACCTTC.

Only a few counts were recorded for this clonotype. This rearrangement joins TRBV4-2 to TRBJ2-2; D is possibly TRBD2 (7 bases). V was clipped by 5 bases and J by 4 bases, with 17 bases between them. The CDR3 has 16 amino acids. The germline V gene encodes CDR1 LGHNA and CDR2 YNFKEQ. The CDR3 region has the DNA TGTGCCAGCAGCGTAAAAGGGGGGGGGGGCACCGGGGAGCTGTTTTTT. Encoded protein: CASSVKGGGGTGELFF.

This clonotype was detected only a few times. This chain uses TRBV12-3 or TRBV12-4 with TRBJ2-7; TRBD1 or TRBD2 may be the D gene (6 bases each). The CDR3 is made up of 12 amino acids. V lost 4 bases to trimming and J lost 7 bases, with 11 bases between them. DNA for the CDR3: TGTGCCAGCAGTTGGGGGGCACGAGAGCAGTACGTC. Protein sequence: CASSWGAREQYV.

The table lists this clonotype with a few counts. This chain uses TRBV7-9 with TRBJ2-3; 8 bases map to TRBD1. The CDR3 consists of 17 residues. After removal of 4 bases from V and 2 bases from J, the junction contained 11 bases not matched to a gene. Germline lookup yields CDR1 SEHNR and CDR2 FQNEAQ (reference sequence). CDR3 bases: TGTGCCAGCAGCTCCGGACAGGGAAGGGTTTACACAGATACGCAGTATTTT. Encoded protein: CASSSGQGRVYTDTQYF.

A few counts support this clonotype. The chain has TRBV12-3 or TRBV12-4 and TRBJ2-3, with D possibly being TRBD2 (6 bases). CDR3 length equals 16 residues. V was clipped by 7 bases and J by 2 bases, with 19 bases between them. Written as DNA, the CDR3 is TGTGCCAGCACCGCGGCTGACGGCGGGGTCACAGATACGCAGTATTTT. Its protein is CASTAADGGVTDTQYF.

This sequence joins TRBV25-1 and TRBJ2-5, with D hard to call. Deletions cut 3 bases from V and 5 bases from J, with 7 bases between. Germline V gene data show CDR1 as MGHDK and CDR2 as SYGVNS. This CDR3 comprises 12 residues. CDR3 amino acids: CASSEWMETQYF. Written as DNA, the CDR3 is TGTGCCAGCAGTGAGTGGATGGAGACCCAGTACTTC.

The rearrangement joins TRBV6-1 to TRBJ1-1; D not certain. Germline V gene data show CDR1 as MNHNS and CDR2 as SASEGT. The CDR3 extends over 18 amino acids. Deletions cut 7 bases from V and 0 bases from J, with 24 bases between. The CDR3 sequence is CASNQYPEDGPLNTEAFF. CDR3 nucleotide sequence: TGTGCCAGCAACCAATACCCAGAGGACGGGCCTTTGAACACTGAAGCTTTCTTT.

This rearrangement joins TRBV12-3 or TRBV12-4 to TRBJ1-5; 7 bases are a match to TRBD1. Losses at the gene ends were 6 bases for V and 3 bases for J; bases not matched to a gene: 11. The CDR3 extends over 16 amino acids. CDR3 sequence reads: CASSSPRDRLNQPQHF. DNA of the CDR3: TGTGCCAGCAGCTCCCCCCGGGACAGACTCAATCAGCCCCAGCATTTT.

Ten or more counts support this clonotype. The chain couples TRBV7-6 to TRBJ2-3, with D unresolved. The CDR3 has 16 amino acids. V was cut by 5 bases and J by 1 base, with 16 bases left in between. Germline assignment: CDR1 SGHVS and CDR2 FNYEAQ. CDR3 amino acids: CASSLKPRSRTDTQYF. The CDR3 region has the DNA TGTGCCAGCAGCCTTAAGCCCCGCAGCCGCACAGATACGCAGTATTTT.